This passage covers 12 T cell receptor beta chains from one sample sequenced in a study of regulatory T cells in long-lasting Graves disease. The time point here: newly diagnosed GD, antithyroid drugs for less than 3 months. Extracted RNA from PBMCs served as the source of the TCR library. Arm-PCR of CDR3 regions with iRepertoire HTBI primers generated TCR beta libraries. MiXCR, applied by TCRdb to the multiplex PCR reads, yields one record per CDR3 protein. This table holds 520,000 or so distinct CDR3 sequences, more than 10% found once. Another study also made use of these data, one on T cells in Graves' hyperthyroidism and ophthalmopathy.

The sample consisted of peripheral blood mononuclear cells (PBMCs), taken at new diagnosis, from a patient treated with antithyroid drugs. Every receptor here comes from a young woman with Graves disease.

V gene TRBV15 combines with J gene TRBJ2-1; D is unclear. The CDR3 is made up of 15 amino acids. V was pared by 0 bases and J by 6 bases, with 12 bases between. Germline V gene data show CDR1 as LNHNV and CDR2 as YYDKDF (reference sequence). CDR3 DNA sequence: TGTGCCACCAGCAGAGACAGTACCCCCATCAATGAGCAGTTCTTC. Its translation is CATSRDSTPINEQFF.

This clonotype was counted a few times. The chain is built from TRBV6-1 and TRBJ1-5; D remains ambiguous. The germline gives CDR1 MNHNS, CDR2 SASEGT. V lost 4 bases and J lost 1, with 11 bases in between. The CDR3 contains 15 residues. DNA for the CDR3: TGTGCCAGCAGTGCTCAGAGGTTGAGCAATCAGCCCCAGCATTTT. Amino acids: CASSAQRLSNQPQHF.

As concerns this clonotype: No conserved phenylalanine or tryptophan is present at the end of the CDR3, so a read error is the likely explanation. The V and J genes are TRBV20-1 and TRBJ1-1; D might be TRBD1 (5 bases). Germline assignment: CDR1 DFQATT and CDR2 SNEGSKA (reference sequence). The CDR3 loop spans 12 amino acids. V dropped 3 bases and J dropped 0 bases, with 5 bases sitting between them. CDR3: CSARTVNTEAFL. In nucleotides, the CDR3 is TGCAGTGCTAGGACAGTGAACACTGAAGCTTTCCTT.

Many counts were recorded for this clonotype. The chain employs TRBV12-3 or TRBV12-4 and TRBJ1-1, with a weak D call TRBD1 (5 bases). The CDR3 consists of 14 residues. Trimming left V 7 bases short and J 6 bases short, with 18 bases between. Here the CDR3 reads CASTIQLGVAEAFF. CDR3 nucleotides: TGTGCCAGCACCATCCAGCTAGGGGTGGCTGAAGCTTTCTTT.

A few counts support this clonotype. The chain links TRBV10-1 to TRBJ2-7; D is perhaps TRBD2 (6 bases). V lost 8 bases and J lost 5, with 13 bases in between. The germline CDR1 and CDR2 sequences are WNHNN and SYGVQD (reference sequence). The length of the CDR3 is 12 residues. CDR3 coding DNA: TGCGCCAGCGGCCCTGGGGGGAACGAGCAGTACTTC. Its translation: CASGPGGNEQYF.

This clonotype was counted a few times. This chain uses TRBV15 with TRBJ1-4, with D possibly being TRBD1 (6 bases). Trimming took off 6 bases at V and 1 base at J, with 12 bases between the two ends. Germline lookup yields CDR1 LNHNV and CDR2 YYDKDF (reference sequence). CDR3 length: 15 residues. CDR3 sequence (DNA): TGTGCCACCAGGGACCGGGGGCGAACTAATGAAAAACTGTTTTTT. This translates into CATRDRGRTNEKLFF.

This clonotype was observed a handful of times. CDR3 nucleotide sequence: TGTGCCAGCAGCGTAGGCCAAACGAATGAAAAACTGTTTTTT. Translated, it gives CASSVGQTNEKLFF. The chain uses TRBV9 and TRBJ1-4; D remains unclear. CDR1 is SGDLS, CDR2 YYNGEE, per germline. Deletions cut 0 bases from V and 5 bases from J, with 8 bases between. The CDR3 has 14 residues.

The gene calls are TRBV25-1 and TRBJ2-1, with 8 nucleotides matching TRBD2. This CDR3 is built from 16 residues. V dropped 2 bases and J dropped 5; count of bases not matched to a gene: 8. Germline V CDR1 and CDR2: MGHDK, SYGVNS. The CDR3 is CASSEISGIRHNEQFF. DNA for the CDR3: TGTGCCAGCAGTGAAATTAGCGGGATCCGGCACAATGAGCAGTTCTTC. Full variable domain (remainder filled in from reference TRBV25-1 and TRBJ2-1): EADIYQTPRYLVIGTGKKITLECSQTMGHDKMYWYQQDPGMELHLIHYSYGVNSTEKGDLSSESTVSRIRTEHFPLTLESARPSHTSQYLCASSEISGIRHNEQFFGPGTRLTVL.

This clonotype appeared many times. The rearrangement uses TRBV7-9 and TRBJ2-5, with a weak D call TRBD2 (6 bases). V lost 0 bases and J 2 bases, leaving 7 bases between the germline ends. The CDR3 loop spans 14 amino acids. CDR1 is SEHNR and CDR2 is FQNEAQ in the germline V gene (reference sequence). This CDR3 is CASSLAGLQETQYF. CDR3 in DNA: TGTGCCAGCAGCTTAGCGGGACTGCAAGAGACCCAGTACTTC.

The chain combines TRBV2 with TRBJ2-7; 10 bases map to TRBD2. With 7 bases clipped from V and 2 bases from J, the junction kept 8 bases outside the gene matches. CDR3 size: 15 residues. Germline V gives CDR1 SNHLY, CDR2 FYNNEI. CDR3 DNA sequence: TGTGCCAGCATTAACAGCGGGAGGGCAACCTACGAGCAGTACTTC. It codes for CASINSGRATYEQYF.

The chain links TRBV7-2 to TRBJ2-1; perhaps D is TRBD1 or TRBD2 (5 bases each). The V and J ends lost 8 bases and 10 bases respectively, with 18 bases between them. The CDR3 is 13 amino acids. In germline, CDR1 is SGHTA, CDR2 FQGNSA. The chain's CDR3 is CASGNHLEGEQFF. CDR3 bases: TGTGCCAGCGGAAACCACCTAGAGGGGGAGCAGTTCTTC. The complete variable domain, with remaining parts taken from reference TRBV7-2 and TRBJ2-1, reads GAGVSQSPSNKVTEKGKDVELRCDPISGHTALYWYRQSLGQGLEFLIYFQGNSAPDKSGLPSDRFSAERTGGSVSTLTIQRTQQEDSAVYLCASGNHLEGEQFFGPGTRLTVL.

This chain uses TRBV4-2 with TRBJ2-1; D remains unclear. The CDR3 runs to 15 residues. Trimming cost V 0 bases and J 4 bases, with 10 bases left between them. Germline CDR1 is LGHNA and CDR2 is YNFKEQ. The CDR3 loop is CASSQESYKYNEQFF. CDR3 DNA sequence: TGTGCCAGCAGCCAAGAGTCTTATAAGTACAATGAGCAGTTCTTC.